What follows is one TCR beta chain and its context. This clonotype was recorded many times. Its antigen is unknown. No base quality values were provided; no much bigger clone lies one nucleotide off. Every donor in the study was a healthy Caucasian. The twin cohort consisted of three pairs of female monozygotic twins, all aged roughly 18 to 30 years. Peripheral blood mononuclear cells were used as the source from which RNA for TCR libraries was isolated. V was cut back by 6 bases and J by 0 bases, leaving a gap of 15 bases between them. For CDR1 and CDR2, the germline V gene lists MDHEN and SYDVKM. The CDR3 runs 15 amino acids, cysteine and valine included. The retained sequence is limited to the CDR3, 45 bases, with the frame set at the first base. These data come from a study of identical twins listed by TCRdb under 2016. Context from the whole study: The study deep-sequenced TCR alpha and beta repertoires from monozygotic twins, unrelated adults of various ages and cord blood to test whether fetal clonotypes persist. To rule out contamination, replicate twin experiments were performed at different times with different library preparation protocols. Results the study describes overall, beyond this receptor: In monozygotic twins, out-of-frame TCR alpha sharing was systematically underestimated by recombination models, although the models agreed with sharing between unrelated individuals. Abundant cord blood beta clonotypes had fewer insertions, young adult naive repertoires showed a similar but weaker trend, and memory repertoires showed no such trend. Invariant T cells such as MAIT and iNKT could partly confound zero-insertion analyses, though diverse VJ usage argued against this for most clonotypes. Because the same donors could not be followed over many years, the conclusions relied on cross-sectional statistical analysis. The excess sharing between twins in beta out-of-frame sequences was weaker because fewer shared sequences reduced the signal-to-noise ratio. Out-of-frame TCR alpha sequences shared between twins showed an excess of low generation-probability sequences compared with coincidental sharing between unrelated individuals.

To prepare the library, 5' RACE was applied. The sequencing machine was an Illumina HiSeq 2000. Template switching introduced a universal primer binding site; the final cDNA contained a unique molecular identifier, enabling accurate counting of TCR cDNA molecules. First-strand cDNA for TCR alpha and beta chains was synthesized from specific primers in the conserved constant-segment region. To control for contamination, every cDNA library carried two barcodes: a SMART-Mk sample barcode plus Illumina barcodes. TruSeq adapter sequences and Illumina sample barcodes were added in two successive PCR steps. TCR alpha and beta cDNA libraries were sequenced on the Illumina HiSeq platform with custom primers. The published analysis was carried out like this. Raw reads were processed with MiGEC to extract unique molecular identifiers, and MiXCR was used to determine CDR3 positions. Recombination models were inferred per individual with the repgenHMM and IGoR tools using an EM algorithm. The analysis of shared clonotypes was done with the tcR package in R, with sharing normalized by the product of cloneset sizes. Out-of-frame nonproductive sequences were analyzed to study raw recombination free of thymic and clonal selection effects. TCRdb took the public reads, trimmed them with fastp at Q25, ran MiXCR for clone calling and kept in-frame beta chains. Records with the same CDR3 protein are collapsed into one entry carrying the most frequent genes and DNA. What appears here as the V and J calls and clone size reflects TCRdb's work, not the paper's. The sample table records 700,000 to 950,000 distinct CDR3 sequences; approximately 13% of these occur just once. Clones ranked in the top ten supply about 1.5% of the sample.

The same sample was also studied in work on yellow fever vaccine responses in identical twins. As the second study states: The T cell response to vaccination in identical twins was reported by the authors to appear partly convergent and partly personalized. In the study, vaccine-responding T cell clones were precisely tracked in identical twins.

Input material: PBMCs. The receptor was isolated from a woman under 30 in good health. The chain couples TRBV28 to TRBJ2-7, with the D segment identity uncertain. In nucleotide form, the sequence is TGTGCCAGCAGCCCACGCGGTGGGGTCTCCTACGAGCAGTACGTC. It translates as CASSPRGGVSYEQYV.